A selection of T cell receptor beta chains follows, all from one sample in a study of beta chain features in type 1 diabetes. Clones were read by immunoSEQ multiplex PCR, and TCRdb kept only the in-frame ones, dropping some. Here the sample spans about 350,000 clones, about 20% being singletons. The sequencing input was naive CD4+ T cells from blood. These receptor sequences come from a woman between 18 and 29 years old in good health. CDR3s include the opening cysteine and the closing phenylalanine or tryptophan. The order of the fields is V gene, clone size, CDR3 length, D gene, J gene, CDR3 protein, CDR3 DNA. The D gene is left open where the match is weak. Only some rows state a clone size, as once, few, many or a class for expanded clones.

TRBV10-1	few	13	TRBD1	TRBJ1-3	CASSGQGRGTIYF	TGCGCCAGCAGTGGACAGGGTCGCGGCACCATATATTTT
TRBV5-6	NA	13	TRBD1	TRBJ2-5	CASSSDRAETQYF	TGTGCCAGCAGTTCCGACAGGGCGGAGACCCAGTACTTC
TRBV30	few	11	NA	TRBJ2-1	CAWRIGGEQFF	TGTGCCTGGAGAATTGGCGGTGAGCAGTTCTTC
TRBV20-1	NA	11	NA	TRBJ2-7	CSARGPYEQYF	TGCAGTGCTAGAGGGCCCTACGAGCAGTACTTC
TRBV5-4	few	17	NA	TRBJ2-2	CASSSFRGASNTGELFF	TGTGCCAGCAGCTCTTTCCGCGGGGCTTCGAACACCGGGGAGCTGTTTTTT
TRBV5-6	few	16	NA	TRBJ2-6	CASSPGWRKEANVLTF	TGTGCCAGCAGCCCGGGGTGGAGAAAGGAGGCCAACGTCCTGACTTTC
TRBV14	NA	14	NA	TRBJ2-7	CASSHQGEWGEQYF	TGTGCCAGCAGCCACCAGGGCGAGTGGGGAGAGCAGTACTTC
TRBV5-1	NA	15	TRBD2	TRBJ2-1	CASSYGTSGYNEQFF	TGCGCCAGCAGCTACGGGACTAGCGGATACAATGAGCAGTTCTTC
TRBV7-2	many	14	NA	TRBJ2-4	CASSSQSGPDIQYF	TGTGCCAGCAGTTCGCAGTCGGGTCCTGACATTCAGTACTTC
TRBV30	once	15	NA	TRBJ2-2	CAWSRSGSGPGELFF	TGTGCCTGGAGTAGGTCGGGGAGTGGGCCCGGGGAGCTGTTTTTT
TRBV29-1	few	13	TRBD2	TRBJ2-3	CSSGGASTDTQYF	TGCAGCTCCGGGGGGGCCAGCACAGATACGCAGTATTTT
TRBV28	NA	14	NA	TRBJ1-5	CASSPRGGNQPQHF	TGTGCCAGCAGTCCCAGGGGTGGCAATCAGCCCCAGCATTTT
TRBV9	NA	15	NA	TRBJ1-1	CASSVAVGMNTEAFF	TGTGCCAGCAGCGTAGCGGTGGGCATGAACACTGAAGCTTTCTTT
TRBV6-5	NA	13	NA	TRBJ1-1	CATKRVPNTEAFF	TGTGCCACCAAGCGGGTTCCGAACACTGAAGCTTTCTTT
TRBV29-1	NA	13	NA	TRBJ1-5	CSVETGRNQPQHF	TGCAGCGTTGAAACGGGGAGAAATCAGCCCCAGCATTTT
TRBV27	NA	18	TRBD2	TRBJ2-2	CASSLSRGLAGKTGELFF	TGTGCCAGCAGTTTATCGAGGGGACTAGCGGGGAAGACCGGGGAGCTGTTTTTT
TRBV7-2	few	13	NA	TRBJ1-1	CASRLDRNTEAFF	TGTGCCAGCAGACTGGACAGGAACACTGAAGCTTTCTTT
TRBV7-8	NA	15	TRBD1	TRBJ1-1	CASSQRTGLNTEAFF	TGTGCCAGCAGCCAAAGGACAGGGTTGAACACTGAAGCTTTCTTT
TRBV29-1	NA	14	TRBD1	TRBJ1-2	CSVEGQATLYGYTF	TGCAGCGTTGAGGGACAGGCGACCCTCTATGGCTACACCTTC
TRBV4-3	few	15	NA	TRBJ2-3	CASSPRGPGTDTQYF	TGCGCCAGCAGCCCTAGGGGCCCCGGCACAGATACGCAGTATTTT
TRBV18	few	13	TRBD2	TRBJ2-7	CASSPQRGAEQYF	TGTGCCAGCTCACCCCAGCGGGGGGCCGAGCAGTACTTC
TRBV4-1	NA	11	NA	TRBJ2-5	CASSPLKTQYF	TGCGCCAGCAGCCCTTTAAAGACCCAGTACTTC
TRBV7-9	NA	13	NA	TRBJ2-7	CASSLDFVHEQYF	TGTGCCAGCAGCTTGGACTTCGTCCACGAGCAGTACTTC
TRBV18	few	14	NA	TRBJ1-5	CASSKGQLNQPQHF	TGTGCCAGCTCAAAAGGACAGCTGAATCAGCCCCAGCATTTT
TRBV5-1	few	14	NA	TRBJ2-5	CASSLGTNQETQYF	TGCGCCAGCAGCTTGGGAACTAACCAAGAGACCCAGTACTTC
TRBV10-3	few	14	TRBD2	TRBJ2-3	CAISASRLADTQYF	TGTGCCATCAGCGCTTCCCGACTAGCGGATACGCAGTATTTT
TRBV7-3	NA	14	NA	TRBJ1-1	CASSLGGEGNEAFF	TGTGCCAGCAGCTTAGGTGGGGAGGGGAATGAAGCTTTCTTT
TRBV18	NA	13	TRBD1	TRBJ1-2	CASSQTGESGYTF	TGTGCCAGCTCACAGACAGGGGAAAGTGGCTACACCTTC
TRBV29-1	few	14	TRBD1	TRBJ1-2	CSVEAGQGLEGYTF	TGCAGCGTTGAAGCGGGACAGGGGCTAGAGGGCTACACCTTC
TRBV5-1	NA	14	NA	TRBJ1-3	CASSSDRSGNTIYF	TGCGCCAGCAGCTCAGACAGATCTGGAAACACCATATATTTT
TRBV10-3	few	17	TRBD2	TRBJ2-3	CAISTDPSGGNTDTQYF	TGTGCCATCAGCACAGACCCCAGCGGGGGGAACACAGATACGCAGTATTTT
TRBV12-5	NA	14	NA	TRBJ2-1	CASGFGLLGNEQFF	TGTGCTAGTGGTTTTGGGTTACTAGGCAATGAGCAGTTCTTC